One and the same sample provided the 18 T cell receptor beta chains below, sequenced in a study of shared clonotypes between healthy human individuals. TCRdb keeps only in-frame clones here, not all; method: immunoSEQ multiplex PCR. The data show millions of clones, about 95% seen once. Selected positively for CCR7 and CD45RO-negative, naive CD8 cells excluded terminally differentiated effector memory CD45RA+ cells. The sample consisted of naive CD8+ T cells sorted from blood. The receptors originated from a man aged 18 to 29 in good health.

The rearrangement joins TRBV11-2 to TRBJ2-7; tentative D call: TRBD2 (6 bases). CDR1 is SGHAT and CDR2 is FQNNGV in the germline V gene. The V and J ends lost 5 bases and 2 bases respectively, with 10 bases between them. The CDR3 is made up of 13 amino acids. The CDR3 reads CASSAGLPYEQYF. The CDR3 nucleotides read TGTGCCAGCAGCGCGGGACTGCCCTACGAGCAGTACTTC.

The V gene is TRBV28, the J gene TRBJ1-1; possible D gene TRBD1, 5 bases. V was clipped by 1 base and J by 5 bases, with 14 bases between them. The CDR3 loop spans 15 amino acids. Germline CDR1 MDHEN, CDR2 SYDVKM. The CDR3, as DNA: TGTGCCAGCAGTTTATTCGCACGGGGGAGGACTGAAGCTTTCTTT. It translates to CASSLFARGRTEAFF.

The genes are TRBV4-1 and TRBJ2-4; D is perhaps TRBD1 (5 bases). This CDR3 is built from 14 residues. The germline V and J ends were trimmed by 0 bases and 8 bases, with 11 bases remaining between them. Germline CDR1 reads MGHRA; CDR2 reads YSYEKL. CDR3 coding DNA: TGCGCCAGCAGCCAAGATGATGGGGCGGACATTCAGTACTTC. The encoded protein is CASSQDDGADIQYF.

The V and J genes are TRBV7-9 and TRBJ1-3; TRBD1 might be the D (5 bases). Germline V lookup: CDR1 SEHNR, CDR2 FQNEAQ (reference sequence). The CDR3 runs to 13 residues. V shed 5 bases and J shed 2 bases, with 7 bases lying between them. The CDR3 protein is CASSRGTGNTIYF. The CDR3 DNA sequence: TGTGCCAGCAGCCGGGGGACTGGAAACACCATATATTTT.

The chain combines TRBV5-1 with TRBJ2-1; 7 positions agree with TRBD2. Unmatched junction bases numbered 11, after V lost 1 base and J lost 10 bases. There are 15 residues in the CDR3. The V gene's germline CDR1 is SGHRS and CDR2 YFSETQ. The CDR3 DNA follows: TGCGCCAGCAGCTTGTCGGGGGGACCTCTCTCGGAGCAGTTCTTC. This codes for CASSLSGGPLSEQFF.

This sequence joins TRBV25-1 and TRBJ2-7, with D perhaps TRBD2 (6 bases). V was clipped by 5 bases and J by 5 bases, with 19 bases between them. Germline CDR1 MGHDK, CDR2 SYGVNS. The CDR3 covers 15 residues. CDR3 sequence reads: CASSPLGGEENEQYF. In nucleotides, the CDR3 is TGTGCCAGCAGTCCCCTAGGAGGGGAGGAGAACGAGCAGTACTTC.

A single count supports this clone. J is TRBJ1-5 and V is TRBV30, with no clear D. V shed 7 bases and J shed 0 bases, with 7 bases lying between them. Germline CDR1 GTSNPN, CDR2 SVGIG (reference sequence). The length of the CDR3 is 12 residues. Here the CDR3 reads CASGYSNQPQHF. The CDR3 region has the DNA TGTGCCTCGGGGTATAGCAATCAGCCCCAGCATTTT. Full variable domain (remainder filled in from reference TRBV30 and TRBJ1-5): SQTIHQWPATLVQPVGSPLSLECTVEGTSNPNLYWYRQAAGRGLQLLFYSVGIGQISSEVPQNLSASRPQDRQFILSSKKLLLSDSGFYLCASGYSNQPQHFGDGTRLSIL.

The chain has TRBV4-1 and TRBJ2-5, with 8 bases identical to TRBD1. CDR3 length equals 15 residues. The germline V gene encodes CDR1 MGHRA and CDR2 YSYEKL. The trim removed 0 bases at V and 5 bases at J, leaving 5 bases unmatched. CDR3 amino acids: CASSQDGNRGETQYF. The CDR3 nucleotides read TGCGCCAGCAGCCAAGATGGTAACAGGGGGGAGACCCAGTACTTC.

The DNA of the CDR3 is TGTGCCAGCTGGGGGACCGATCAGGGCGACACCTTC. Translated: CASWGTDQGDTF. This sequence joins TRBV6-5 and TRBJ1-2, with a weak D call TRBD1 (5 bases). Germline V gives CDR1 MNHEY, CDR2 SVGAGI. Deletions cut 8 bases from V and 12 bases from J, with 19 bases between. This CDR3 region has 12 residues.

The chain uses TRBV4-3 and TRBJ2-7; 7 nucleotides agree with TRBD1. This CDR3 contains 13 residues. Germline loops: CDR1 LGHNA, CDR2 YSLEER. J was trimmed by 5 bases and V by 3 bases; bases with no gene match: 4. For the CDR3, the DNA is TGCGCCAGCAGCCAGATGACAGGGAACGAGCAGTACTTC. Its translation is CASSQMTGNEQYF.

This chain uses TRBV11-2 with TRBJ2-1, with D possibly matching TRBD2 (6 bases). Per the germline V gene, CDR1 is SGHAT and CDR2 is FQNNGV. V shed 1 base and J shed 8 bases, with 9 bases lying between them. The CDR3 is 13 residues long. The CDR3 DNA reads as TGTGCCAGCAGCTTAGGGGGGGTGGATGAGCAGTTCTTC. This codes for CASSLGGVDEQFF.

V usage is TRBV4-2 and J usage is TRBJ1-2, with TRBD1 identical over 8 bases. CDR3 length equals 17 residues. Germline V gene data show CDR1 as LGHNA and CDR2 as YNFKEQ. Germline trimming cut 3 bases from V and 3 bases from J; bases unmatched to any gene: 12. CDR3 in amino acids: CASSQENAGQVDYGYTF. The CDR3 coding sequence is TGTGCCAGCAGCCAGGAAAATGCGGGACAGGTCGACTATGGCTACACCTTC.

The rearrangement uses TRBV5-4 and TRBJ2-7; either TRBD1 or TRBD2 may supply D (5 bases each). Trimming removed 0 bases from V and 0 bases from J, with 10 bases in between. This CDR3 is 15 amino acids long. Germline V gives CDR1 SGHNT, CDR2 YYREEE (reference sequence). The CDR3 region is CASSLDPGTSYEQYF. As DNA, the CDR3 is TGTGCCAGCAGCTTGGATCCAGGGACCTCCTACGAGCAGTACTTC.

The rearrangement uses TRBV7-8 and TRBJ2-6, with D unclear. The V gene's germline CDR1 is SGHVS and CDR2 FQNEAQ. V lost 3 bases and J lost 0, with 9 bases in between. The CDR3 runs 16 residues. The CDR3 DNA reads TGTGCCAGCAGCTTCTCCCCCGCCTCTGGGGCCAACGTCCTGACTTTC. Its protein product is CASSFSPASGANVLTF.

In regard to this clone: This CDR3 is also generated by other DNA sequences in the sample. The CDR3 here is CASSLRGHQETQYF. DNA of the CDR3: TGTGCCAGCAGTTTACGAGGGCACCAAGAGACCCAGTACTTC. The rearrangement links TRBV27 to TRBJ2-5, with a possible D match to TRBD2 (5 bases). Trimming took off 2 bases at V and 0 bases at J, with 7 bases between the two ends. The length of the CDR3 is 14 residues. Germline CDR1 MNHEY, CDR2 SMNVEV (reference sequence).

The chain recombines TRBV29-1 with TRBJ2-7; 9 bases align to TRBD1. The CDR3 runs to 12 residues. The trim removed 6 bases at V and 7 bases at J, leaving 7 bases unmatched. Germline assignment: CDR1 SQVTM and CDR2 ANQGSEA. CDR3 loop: CSVLQGAGEQYF. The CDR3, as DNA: TGCAGCGTGCTACAGGGGGCAGGGGAGCAGTACTTC.

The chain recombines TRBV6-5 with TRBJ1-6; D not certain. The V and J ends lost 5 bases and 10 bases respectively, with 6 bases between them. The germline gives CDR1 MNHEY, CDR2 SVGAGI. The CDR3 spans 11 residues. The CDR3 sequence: CASSESSPLHF. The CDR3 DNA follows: TGTGCCAGCAGTGAATCCTCACCCCTCCACTTT.

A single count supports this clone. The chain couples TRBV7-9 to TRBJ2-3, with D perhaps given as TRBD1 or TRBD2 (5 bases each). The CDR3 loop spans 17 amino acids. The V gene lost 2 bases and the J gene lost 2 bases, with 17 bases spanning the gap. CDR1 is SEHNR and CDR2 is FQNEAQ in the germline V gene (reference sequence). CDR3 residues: CASSLPTGTGPTDTQYF. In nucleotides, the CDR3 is TGTGCCAGCAGCTTACCTACCGGGACCGGACCCACAGATACGCAGTATTTT.